Below are 32 T cell receptor beta chains sequenced from a single sample in a study of cytomegalovirus exposure and HLA in healthy donors. Using immunoSEQ multiplex PCR, the repertoire was profiled, and TCRdb retains in-frame clones only, with some absent. The sample holds about 240,000 clones, approximately 86% seen once. The source material was PBMCs. These TCRs come from a woman aged 25 to 39 in good health and CMV-seropositive.

The chain carries TRBV30 and TRBJ1-2, with D maybe TRBD1 (6 bases). The CDR3 covers 13 residues. Trimming shortened V by 7 bases and J by 6 bases, and 18 bases separated the two germline ends. The V gene's germline CDR1 is GTSNPN and CDR2 SVGIG (reference sequence). The CDR3 coding sequence is TGTGCCTTCGTAGGGGGGGGCCGTGATGGCTACACCTTC. Its translation: CAFVGGGRDGYTF.

The chain combines TRBV27 with TRBJ2-3, with 9 bases identical to TRBD2. Germline CDR1 is MNHEY and CDR2 is SMNVEV (reference sequence). Trimming removed 0 bases from V and 6 bases from J; junction bases left unmatched: 4. The CDR3 sequence is 15 residues long. DNA for the CDR3: TGTGCCAGCAGTTTATCGGTAGCGGGAGAGGATACGCAGTATTTT. Translation: CASSLSVAGEDTQYF.

The chain has TRBV4-1 and TRBJ2-1; 10 bases are a match to TRBD2. The V gene's germline CDR1 is MGHRA and CDR2 YSYEKL. J gave up 3 bases and V 3 bases, and 5 bases lay outside the gene matches. The CDR3 extends over 16 amino acids. For the CDR3, the DNA is TGCGCCAGCAGCCAGGATGGACTAGCGGACTACAATGAGCAGTTCTTC. Amino acids: CASSQDGLADYNEQFF.

This clone has a single count. This sequence joins TRBV6-1 and TRBJ2-1, with 8 positions matching TRBD1. The germline V gene has CDR1 MNHNS and CDR2 SASEGT. V trimming: 4 bases; J trimming: 9 bases; junction bases outside the gene matches: 5. The CDR3 spans 13 residues. The CDR3 loop reads CASSAQGAVEQFF. CDR3 nucleotides: TGTGCCAGCAGTGCCCAGGGGGCCGTTGAGCAGTTCTTC.

The chain recombines TRBV10-3 with TRBJ2-7; tentatively, D is TRBD1 (5 bases). Germline CDR1 reads ENHRY; CDR2 reads SYGVKD. Trimming removed 1 base at V and 6 bases at J, with 13 bases between. The CDR3 consists of 14 residues. The CDR3 DNA follows: TGTGCCATCAGTGAGTTAGGGGCAGGGCTCGAGCAGTACTTC. Protein sequence: CAISELGAGLEQYF.

This clone occurred a few times. The CDR3 loop is CATSRSFGADGYEQYF. The CDR3 DNA sequence: TGTGCCACCAGCAGGTCCTTTGGGGCTGACGGATACGAGCAGTACTTC. V gene TRBV15 combines with J gene TRBJ2-7; tentative D call: TRBD1 (5 bases). Trimming pared 3 bases from V and 4 bases from J, leaving 19 bases between. This CDR3 region has 16 residues. Germline V gene data show CDR1 as LNHNV and CDR2 as YYDKDF (reference sequence). Together with reference TRBV15 and TRBJ2-7, the CDR3 gives the full variable domain: DAMVIQNPRYQVTQFGKPVTLSCSQTLNHNVMYWYQQKSSQAPKLLFHYYDKDFNNEADTPDNFQSRRPNTSFCFLDIRSPGLGDTAMYLCATSRSFGADGYEQYFGPGTRLTVT.

The chain couples TRBV4-2 to TRBJ2-7, with 7 bases fitting TRBD1. The V gene's germline CDR1 is LGHNA and CDR2 YNFKEQ. The CDR3 sequence is 18 residues long. Trimming took 2 bases from V and 1 from J; bases not matched to a gene: 14. The CDR3 nucleotides are TGTGCCAGCAGCCAAAAAGCTGGGGATGGGACAGCTTCCTACGAGCAGTACTTC. This gives the protein CASSQKAGDGTASYEQYF.

A single count supports this clone. The CDR3 coding sequence is TGTGCCAGCAGCCCCACTAGCGGGAGGGCGACAGATACGCAGTATTTT. Protein product: CASSPTSGRATDTQYF. The chain employs TRBV7-9 and TRBJ2-3; 13 bases match TRBD2. Germline assignment: CDR1 SEHNR and CDR2 FQNEAQ (reference sequence). The ends lost 5 bases at V and 3 bases at J; junction bases unmatched: 5. This CDR3 region has 16 residues.

This chain's CDR3 is CSVGTSSNTGELFF. DNA for the CDR3: TGCAGCGTTGGGACTAGCTCGAACACCGGGGAGCTGTTTTTT. V and J are TRBV29-1 and TRBJ2-2, with 8 positions matching TRBD2. Germline CDR1 and CDR2: SQVTM and ANQGSEA. V lost 4 bases to trimming and J lost 0 bases; unmatched junction nucleotides: 1. The CDR3 runs to 14 residues.

In this sample, this clone turned up a few times. The genes are TRBV6-4 and TRBJ2-3, with 9 bases matching TRBD1. The CDR3 runs 14 residues. V lost 5 bases, J lost 1 base, and 1 base stayed unmatched. CDR1 is MRHNA and CDR2 is SNTAGT in the germline V gene. In DNA form, the CDR3 reads TGTGCCAGCAGTAGACAGGGGGGCACAGATACGCAGTATTTT. This sequence encodes CASSRQGGTDTQYF.

CDR3 coding DNA: TGCGCCAGCAGCCAAGAATACAAGACATACGAGCAGTACTTC. Translated: CASSQEYKTYEQYF. This chain connects TRBV4-1 to TRBJ2-7; D gene uncertain. CDR1 and CDR2 (germline): MGHRA, YSYEKL. Trimming shortened V by 0 bases and J by 4 bases, and 10 bases separated the two germline ends. CDR3 size: 14 residues.

A single count supports this clone. The rearrangement links TRBV5-1 to TRBJ2-1, with 7 bases lining up with TRBD2. The CDR3 sequence is 16 residues long. Per germline, CDR1 SGHRS and CDR2 YFSETQ. V was clipped by 1 base and J by 4 bases; unmatched bases: 8. CDR3 sequence: CASSLIGGGGYNEQFF. CDR3 bases: TGCGCCAGCAGCTTGATCGGCGGCGGGGGATACAATGAGCAGTTCTTC.

The chain joins TRBV6-1 to TRBJ1-1; 7 bases align to TRBD1. The CDR3 loop spans 13 amino acids. V lost 10 bases to trimming and J lost 1 base; unmatched junction nucleotides: 6. The germline CDR1 and CDR2 sequences are MNHNS and SASEGT. CDR3 amino acids: CATDRVQNTEAFF. The CDR3 DNA sequence: TGTGCCACAGACAGGGTACAGAACACTGAAGCTTTCTTT.

The rearrangement joins TRBV9 to TRBJ2-1; D ambiguous. V was clipped by 3 bases and J by 4 bases, with 11 bases between them. In germline, CDR1 is SGDLS, CDR2 YYNGEE. This CDR3 is built from 14 residues. The CDR3 DNA sequence: TGTGCCAGCAGCGGGAGAGACCCTTACAATGAGCAGTTCTTC. Its translation is CASSGRDPYNEQFF. The entire variable domain, with the rest obtained from reference TRBV9 and TRBJ2-1, is as follows: DSGVTQTPKHLITATGQRVTLRCSPRSGDLSVYWYQQSLDQGLQFLIQYYNGEERAKGNILERFSAQQFPDLHSELNLSSLELGDSALYFCASSGRDPYNEQFFGPGTRLTVL.

The rearrangement links TRBV19 to TRBJ1-2, with unresolved D. V lost 4 bases and J 4 bases, leaving 16 bases between the germline ends. The germline CDR1 and CDR2 sequences are LNHDA and SQIVND (reference sequence). CDR3 size: 15 residues. For the CDR3, the DNA is TGTGCCAGTAGTACCCTCCGGACTCTCGGCTATGGCTACACCTTC. Amino acid sequence: CASSTLRTLGYGYTF.

The chain has TRBV6-1 and TRBJ1-2; D is uncertain. CDR3 length: 16 residues. The ends were cut back, 0 bases at V and 5 bases at J, with 16 bases in the middle. CDR1 is MNHNS and CDR2 is SASEGT in the germline V gene. The CDR3 loop reads CASSEALGVSGYGYTF. In DNA form, the CDR3 reads TGTGCCAGCAGTGAAGCCCTCGGGGTATCCGGGTATGGCTACACCTTC.

This clone has just a few counts. The CDR3 bases are TGTGCCACCCCGGGGCAGGACAGTCCTTACGAGCAGTACTTC. Amino acids: CATPGQDSPYEQYF. The V gene is TRBV2, the J gene TRBJ2-7; tentatively, D is TRBD1 (6 bases). This CDR3 is built from 14 residues. Trimming shortened V by 10 bases and J by 4 bases, and 20 bases separated the two germline ends. CDR1 SNHLY and CDR2 FYNNEI come from the germline V gene.

This chain joins TRBV7-6 and TRBJ1-3, with 12 nucleotides matching TRBD1. Germline V gives CDR1 SGHVS, CDR2 FNYEAQ. There are 19 residues in the CDR3. V shed 5 bases, J shed 5 bases, and the junction held 16 bases outside the gene matches. CDR3 sequence reads: CASSHSGTGGTGWRNTIYF. CDR3 nucleotides: TGTGCCAGCAGCCACTCCGGGACAGGGGGCACTGGTTGGCGAAACACCATATATTTT.

The chain uses TRBV2 and TRBJ2-5, with 9 bases identical to TRBD1. The CDR3 is made up of 14 amino acids. Germline CDR1 is SNHLY and CDR2 is FYNNEI. With V trimmed by 7 bases and J by 2 bases, 5 bases remained unmatched. Here the CDR3 DNA reads TGTGCCAGCAATTGGGACAGGGCACAAGAGACCCAGTACTTC. Encoded protein: CASNWDRAQETQYF.

The chain couples TRBV27 to TRBJ1-2; possible D gene TRBD1, 5 bases. The germline gives CDR1 MNHEY, CDR2 SMNVEV (reference sequence). The CDR3 length is 16 residues. With 2 bases removed from V and 5 bases from J, the gap between germline ends came to 18 bases. CDR3 protein: CASSLNILQGLYGYTF. Here the CDR3 DNA reads TGTGCCAGCAGTTTAAATATTTTGCAGGGCCTATATGGCTACACCTTC.

This clone was counted only a few times. This chain uses TRBV7-9 with TRBJ2-7, with D possibly matching TRBD1 (6 bases). Per the germline V gene, CDR1 is SEHNR and CDR2 is FQNEAQ (reference sequence). This CDR3 contains 15 residues. Trimming cost V 1 base and J 0 bases, with 10 bases left between them. CDR3 nucleotide sequence: TGTGCCAGCAGCTTAGATGGGGGCCTCTCCTACGAGCAGTACTTC. It encodes CASSLDGGLSYEQYF.

This sequence joins TRBV19 and TRBJ1-5, with 7 bases lining up with TRBD1. J was trimmed by 2 bases and V by 9 bases; bases with no gene match: 10. The CDR3 is 15 amino acids. The germline V gene encodes CDR1 LNHDA and CDR2 SQIVND (reference sequence). CDR3 nucleotides: TGTGCCAGCAGCACAGGGGCGTTTGGCAATCAGCCCCAGCATTTT. Its translation is CASSTGAFGNQPQHF.

This CDR3 reads CASSQEGGLAVYEQYF. The CDR3 coding sequence is TGCGCCAGCAGCCAAGAAGGGGGACTAGCGGTCTACGAGCAGTACTTC. The chain is built from TRBV4-1 and TRBJ2-7; 11 bases align to TRBD2. Germline V CDR1 and CDR2: MGHRA, YSYEKL. The CDR3 totals 16 residues. The J segment lost 3 bases and the V segment lost 0 bases, leaving 4 bases of the junction unmatched.

The genes are TRBV21-1 and TRBJ2-6; the D segment call TRBD1 is taken from the table without a DNA check. TRBV21-1 is shown as a pseudogene. The CDR3 extends over 17 amino acids. The chain's CDR3 is CASSKPGQDSGANVLTF. Here the CDR3 DNA reads TGTGCCAGCAGCAAGCCGGGACAGGACTCTGGGGCCAACGTCCTGACTTTC.

The rearrangement joins TRBV5-4 to TRBJ2-7; TRBD2 agrees at 8 bases. Trimming removed 3 bases from V and 4 bases from J; junction bases left unmatched: 18. CDR1 and CDR2 (germline): SGHNT, YYREEE (reference sequence). The CDR3 is 18 amino acids. The CDR3 DNA follows: TGTGCCAGCAGCTCGACCCCTCTACTAGCGGCCCTGGGATACGAGCAGTACTTC. Protein sequence: CASSSTPLLAALGYEQYF.

The V and J genes are TRBV5-6 and TRBJ2-7, with TRBD2 identical over 8 bases. The J segment lost 7 bases and the V segment lost 2 bases, leaving 14 bases of the junction unmatched. The V gene's germline CDR1 is SGHDT and CDR2 YYEEEE. This CDR3 contains 16 residues. The CDR3 DNA reads TGTGCCAGCAGCTTCTACGTCCCGGGAGGGGCGGGTGAGCAGTACTTC. This codes for CASSFYVPGGAGEQYF.

This clone showed up just once. This chain connects TRBV7-7 to TRBJ2-1, with D perhaps TRBD1 (5 bases). CDR1 and CDR2 (germline): SSHAT, FNYEAQ (reference sequence). The CDR3 sequence is 13 residues long. Trimming removed 4 bases at V and 5 bases at J, with 9 bases between. This CDR3 reads CASSWGPNNEQFF. The CDR3 DNA reads as TGTGCCAGCAGCTGGGGCCCTAACAATGAGCAGTTCTTC. Full variable domain (rest looked up from reference TRBV7-7 and TRBJ2-1): GAGVSQSPRYKVTKRGQDVTLRCDPISSHATLYWYQQALGQGPEFLTYFNYEAQPDKSGLPSDRFSAERPEGSISTLTIQRTEQRDSAMYRCASSWGPNNEQFFGPGTRLTVL.

The chain carries TRBV5-5 and TRBJ2-7; D perhaps matches TRBD2 (5 bases). The CDR3 is made up of 14 amino acids. V shed 1 base and J shed 2 bases, with 10 bases lying between them. Per germline, CDR1 SGHKS and CDR2 YYEKEE (reference sequence). CDR3 in amino acids: CASSLFGLAYEQYF. In DNA form, the CDR3 reads TGTGCCAGCAGCTTGTTTGGACTCGCCTACGAGCAGTACTTC. Looking up the rest from reference TRBV5-5 and TRBJ2-7 gives the full variable domain: DAGVTQSPTHLIKTRGQQVTLRCSPISGHKSVSWYQQVLGQGPQFIFQYYEKEERGRGNFPDRFSARQFPNYSSELNVNALLLGDSALYLCASSLFGLAYEQYFGPGTRLTVT.

The CDR3, as DNA: TGTGCCAGCACCGAGACATTGAATGAGCAGTTCTTC. This translates into CASTETLNEQFF. The genes are TRBV6-1 and TRBJ2-1; no definite D call. From germline, CDR1 is MNHNS and CDR2 SASEGT. V gave up 7 bases and J gave up 7 bases, with 11 bases separating them. This CDR3 comprises 12 residues.

The chain has TRBV5-1 and TRBJ2-3; D not resolved. The CDR3 totals 14 residues. The V end lost 4 bases, the J end lost 2 bases, and 11 bases lay between the germline ends. CDR1 and CDR2 from the germline V gene are SGHRS and YFSETQ. CDR3 in DNA: TGCGCCAGCAGCCCCGGTAGTGACACAGATACGCAGTATTTT. Protein product: CASSPGSDTDTQYF.

The chain has TRBV10-2 and TRBJ2-3; 8 nucleotides match TRBD2. Trimming took 10 bases from V and 5 from J; bases not matched to a gene: 11. The length of the CDR3 is 14 residues. The germline V gene has CDR1 WSHSY and CDR2 SAAADI. For the CDR3, the DNA is TGCGCCACGGCACGTGGACTAGCTAAAGATACGCAGTATTTT. As protein: CATARGLAKDTQYF.

As DNA, the CDR3 is TGTGCCAGCAGCTTAGAAGTGGCAGGGAGGGGCTATGGCTACACCTTC. It specifies CASSLEVAGRGYGYTF. The chain joins TRBV7-2 to TRBJ1-2, with TRBD1 as a possible D gene (5 bases). CDR3 length: 16 residues. The germline CDR1 and CDR2 sequences are SGHTA and FQGNSA. Trimming cost V 1 base and J 4 bases, with 16 bases left between them.